This T cell receptor (beta chain) came from a study of blood T cell repertoires in COVID-19. Measured with immunoSEQ multiplex PCR; TCRdb has only the in-frame clones, and not every one. The sample contains fewer than 70,000 clones, 88% of which appear only once. Sequenced: peripheral blood. This receptor was identified in a human donor in a cohort sampled during active COVID-19.

CDR3 amino acids: CASSSAGGTNTGELFF. CDR3 DNA: TGTGCCAGCAGCTCAGCGGGAGGTACGAACACCGGGGAGCTGTTTTTT. V gene TRBV7-9 combines with J gene TRBJ2-2, with 9 bases that match TRBD2. Germline V CDR1 and CDR2: SEHNR, FQNEAQ (reference sequence). This CDR3 is built from 16 residues. V lost 4 bases and J lost 0; bases outside the gene matches: 3.